These 32 T cell receptor beta chains share one sample of origin, sequenced in a study of T cell responses to AZD1222 COVID-19 vaccine. Measured with immunoSEQ multiplex PCR; TCRdb has only the in-frame clones, and not every one. Recorded for this sample: about 140,000 clones. Specimen: peripheral blood. Receptors were obtained from an adult in good health.

This rearrangement joins TRBV7-5 to TRBJ1-4. TRBV7-5 is a listed pseudogene. This CDR3 comprises 15 residues. The CDR3 bases are TGTGCCAGAAGCTCCCGGGGGGAGAATAATGAAAAACTGTTTTTT. Protein product: CARSSRGENNEKLFF.

Details on this clone: The sample has other DNA sequences that encode this CDR3 too. J is TRBJ1-6 and V is TRBV5-1; no definite D call. The CDR3 spans 13 residues. The V end was cut by 0 bases, the J end by 9 bases, with 7 bases between. CDR1 is SGHRS, CDR2 YFSETQ, per germline. Written as DNA, the CDR3 is TGCGCCAGCAGCTTGGCAGGACGTTCACCCCTCCACTTT. Translated: CASSLAGRSPLHF.

This chain connects TRBV6-5 to TRBJ1-2; TRBD1 might be the D (5 bases). Germline values: CDR1 MNHEY, CDR2 SVGAGI. The CDR3 has 16 amino acids. Between the trimmed V and J ends, which lost 0 bases and 1 base, there was a span of 12 bases. The CDR3 DNA is TGTGCCAGCAGTTACTCGTCTGTAGGGGTTAACTATGGCTACACCTTC. Translated: CASSYSSVGVNYGYTF.

Regarding this clone: The sample has other DNA sequences that encode this CDR3 too. V usage is TRBV7-9 and J usage is TRBJ1-4, with D tentatively TRBD1 (5 bases). V was shortened by 2 bases and J by 4 bases, with 11 bases between the two germline ends. Germline CDR1 SEHNR, CDR2 FQNEAQ (reference sequence). This CDR3 is 15 amino acids long. The CDR3 loop reads CASSLRQGGNEKLFF. CDR3 sequence (DNA): TGTGCCAGCAGCTTAAGGCAGGGAGGTAATGAAAAACTGTTTTTT.

V gene TRBV6-6 combines with J gene TRBJ2-7; no clear D gene. The V and J ends lost 7 bases and 4 bases respectively, with 20 bases between them. This CDR3 contains 15 residues. CDR1 is MNHNY and CDR2 is SVGAGI in the germline V gene (reference sequence). The CDR3: CASNLGLNKLYEQYF. The CDR3 nucleotides read TGTGCCAGCAATCTAGGTCTGAACAAACTTTACGAGCAGTACTTC.

The V call is TRBV20-1, the J call TRBJ1-2, with TRBD1 matching over 8 bases. The V segment lost 6 bases and the J segment 4 bases; nucleotides outside the gene matches: 13. The germline CDR1 and CDR2 sequences are DFQATT and SNEGSKA (reference sequence). The length of the CDR3 is 15 residues. The CDR3 DNA reads TGCAGTGCCAGTTCCACAGGGGGGCAACTCTATGGCTACACCTTC. Protein sequence: CSASSTGGQLYGYTF.

The rearrangement joins TRBV5-5 to TRBJ2-3; a weak D match, TRBD2 (5 bases). V was clipped by 0 bases and J by 0 bases, with 11 bases between them. Germline lookup yields CDR1 SGHKS and CDR2 YYEKEE (reference sequence). The CDR3 length is 16 residues. CDR3 DNA: TGTGCCAGCAGCTTGGTCGGCGGGCGAAGCACAGATACGCAGTATTTT. Translation: CASSLVGGRSTDTQYF. The variable domain in full, completed from reference TRBV5-5 and TRBJ2-3, reads DAGVTQSPTHLIKTRGQQVTLRCSPISGHKSVSWYQQVLGQGPQFIFQYYEKEERGRGNFPDRFSARQFPNYSSELNVNALLLGDSALYLCASSLVGGRSTDTQYFGPGTRLTVL.

The rearrangement uses TRBV27 and TRBJ1-1, with D possibly being TRBD1 (5 bases). The CDR3 sequence is 14 residues long. The germline V and J ends were trimmed by 8 bases and 1 base, with 14 bases remaining between them. CDR1 and CDR2 (germline): MNHEY, SMNVEV (reference sequence). CDR3 bases: TGTGCCAGCCGATACATGGACAAGAACACTGAAGCTTTCTTT. Its translation is CASRYMDKNTEAFF.

This chain joins TRBV5-1 and TRBJ1-3; the D gene is possibly TRBD1 (5 bases). The germline V gene has CDR1 SGHRS and CDR2 YFSETQ. With 4 bases removed from V and 2 bases from J, the gap between germline ends came to 13 bases. The CDR3 sequence is 15 residues long. The CDR3 bases are TGCGCCAGCAGCGTTGGTGGACAAACTGGAAACACCATATATTTT. Its translation is CASSVGGQTGNTIYF. The full variable domain, with the rest looked up from reference TRBV5-1 and TRBJ1-3, is KAGVTQTPRYLIKTRGQQVTLSCSPISGHRSVSWYQQTPGQGLQFLFEYFSETQRNKGNFPGRFSGRQFSNSRSEMNVSTLELGDSALYLCASSVGGQTGNTIYFGEGSWLTVV.

J is TRBJ1-1 and V is TRBV5-1, with D tentatively TRBD1 (5 bases). The CDR3 extends over 14 amino acids. V gave up 2 bases and J gave up 1 base, with 9 bases separating them. Germline CDR1 and CDR2: SGHRS and YFSETQ. The CDR3 nucleotides read TGCGCCAGCAGCTTAGACAGTTCGAACACTGAAGCTTTCTTT. Its translation: CASSLDSSNTEAFF.

V usage is TRBV7-9 and J usage is TRBJ1-6; TRBD1 matches 10 bases. The CDR3 has 17 amino acids. J lost 10 bases, V lost 2 bases, and 11 bases had no gene match. The V gene's germline CDR1 is SEHNR and CDR2 FQNEAQ (reference sequence). The CDR3 sequence is CASSLYPGQGVGSPLHF. In DNA, the CDR3 is TGTGCCAGCAGCTTATATCCCGGACAGGGGGTCGGATCACCCCTCCACTTT.

The J gene is TRBJ1-1, the V gene TRBV5-1; D is ambiguous. Trimming removed 1 base from V and 5 bases from J, with 12 bases in between. Per germline, CDR1 SGHRS and CDR2 YFSETQ. The CDR3 extends over 14 amino acids. The CDR3 DNA reads TGCGCCAGCAGCTTGTCTTCCTTGGGTACTGAAGCTTTCTTT. Protein: CASSLSSLGTEAFF.

The chain combines TRBV5-1 with TRBJ2-7; TRBD2 agrees at 7 bases. V shed 2 bases and J 5 bases; nucleotides not matched to a gene: 1. The germline V gene encodes CDR1 SGHRS and CDR2 YFSETQ. This CDR3 has 12 amino acids. CDR3 residues: CASSFRGDEQYF. CDR3 DNA sequence: TGCGCCAGCAGCTTCCGGGGGGACGAGCAGTACTTC.

This chain joins TRBV28 and TRBJ2-1; D not certain. CDR1 MDHEN and CDR2 SYDVKM come from the germline V gene. The V end lost 2 bases, the J end lost 6 bases, and 5 bases lay between the germline ends. The CDR3 is 12 residues long. The CDR3 DNA follows: TGTGCCAGCAGTTTAGGCGGCAATGAGCAGTTCTTC. It encodes CASSLGGNEQFF.

The chain recombines TRBV6-6 with TRBJ1-1; D gene unclear. The CDR3 consists of 13 residues. The germline V gene encodes CDR1 MNHNY and CDR2 SVGAGI (reference sequence). Trimming removed 2 bases at V and 1 base at J, with 5 bases between. The DNA for the CDR3 is TGTGCCAGCAGTTACGGGCAGAACACTGAAGCTTTCTTT. It codes for CASSYGQNTEAFF.

Worth noting for this clone: Distinct nucleotide sequences in the sample also encode this CDR3. The V call is TRBV5-1, the J call TRBJ2-5, with a possible D match to TRBD1 (6 bases). Germline CDR1 reads SGHRS; CDR2 reads YFSETQ. Trimming took off 0 bases at V and 2 bases at J, with 8 bases between the two ends. This CDR3 has 14 residues. This CDR3 is CASSLGQVQETQYF. In DNA form, the CDR3 reads TGCGCCAGCAGCTTGGGACAGGTACAAGAGACCCAGTACTTC.

The chain's CDR3 is CASSLGLAGDEQFF. The CDR3 DNA follows: TGTGCCAGCAGCTTAGGGCTAGCGGGGGATGAGCAGTTCTTC. This chain connects TRBV7-3 to TRBJ2-1; TRBD2 matches at 10 bases. CDR1 SGHTA and CDR2 FQGTGA come from the germline V gene. The CDR3 consists of 14 residues. J gave up 8 bases and V 2 bases, and 3 bases lay outside the gene matches.

This rearrangement joins TRBV19 to TRBJ1-4, with D perhaps TRBD1 (5 bases). V lost 5 bases and J lost 1, with 11 bases in between. CDR1 is LNHDA, CDR2 SQIVND, per germline (reference sequence). The CDR3 runs 15 residues. The DNA for the CDR3 is TGTGCCAGTAGTCGGGTCCAGGGAACTAATGAAAAACTGTTTTTT. Amino acids: CASSRVQGTNEKLFF. Full variable domain (missing parts from reference TRBV19 and TRBJ1-4): DGGITQSPKYLFRKEGQNVTLSCEQNLNHDAMYWYRQDPGQGLRLIYYSQIVNDFQKGDIAEGYSVSREKKESFPLTVTSAQKNPTAFYLCASSRVQGTNEKLFFGSGTQLSVL.

The gene calls are TRBV5-6 and TRBJ1-4, with D perhaps TRBD1 (6 bases). The CDR3 extends over 18 amino acids. Germline values: CDR1 SGHDT, CDR2 YYEEEE. V was shortened by 1 base and J by 0 bases, with 16 bases between the two germline ends. CDR3 sequence: CASSLLGATGTTNEKLFF. DNA of the CDR3: TGTGCCAGCAGCTTGTTGGGGGCCACAGGAACAACTAATGAAAAACTGTTTTTT.

The V call is TRBV9, the J call TRBJ2-5; 8 bases agree with TRBD1. The germline CDR1 and CDR2 sequences are SGDLS and YYNGEE. V shed 0 bases and J 5 bases; nucleotides not matched to a gene: 6. CDR3 length: 15 residues. CDR3 bases: TGTGCCAGCAGCGTAGTGGCAGGGGGCTTGGAGACCCAGTACTTC. Amino acids: CASSVVAGGLETQYF.

V usage is TRBV6-5 and J usage is TRBJ2-3; weak D call: TRBD2 (5 bases). Germline assignment: CDR1 MNHEY and CDR2 SVGAGI. CDR3 size: 14 residues. V was cut by 7 bases and J by 0 bases, with 11 bases left in between. The DNA of the CDR3 is TGTGCCAGCACGAGGGCCCTAAGCACAGATACGCAGTATTTT. Translation gives CASTRALSTDTQYF.

The J gene is TRBJ2-7, the V gene TRBV6-5; possibly TRBD1 or TRBD2 for D (7 bases each). V was shortened by 8 bases and J by 3 bases, with 14 bases between the two germline ends. Germline V gene lookup returns CDR1 MNHEY and CDR2 SVGAGI. The CDR3 sequence is 13 residues long. As DNA, the CDR3 is TGTGCCAGCCAGGGGGGGGGCGTCTACGAGCAGTACTTC. Its translation is CASQGGGVYEQYF.

This rearrangement joins TRBV19 to TRBJ2-7; 12 nucleotides line up with TRBD1. The CDR3 consists of 14 residues. CDR1 and CDR2 from the germline V gene are LNHDA and SQIVND (reference sequence). Losses at the gene ends were 5 bases for V and 6 bases for J; bases not matched to a gene: 5. CDR3 sequence (DNA): TGTGCCAGTAGTGCCGGGACAGGGGGCCGCGAGCAGTACTTC. Amino acid sequence: CASSAGTGGREQYF.

The chain employs TRBV2 and TRBJ1-5; D possibly corresponds to TRBD1 (6 bases). Looked up from germline, CDR1 is SNHLY and CDR2 is FYNNEI. The CDR3 has 15 amino acids. V was cut by 6 bases and J by 4 bases, with 16 bases left in between. The CDR3: CASRKRQEPNQPQHF. As DNA, the CDR3 is TGTGCCAGCAGAAAAAGACAGGAACCTAATCAGCCCCAGCATTTT.

The J gene is TRBJ2-5, the V gene TRBV7-2, with TRBD2 identical over 7 bases. CDR3 length equals 15 residues. The V gene end was trimmed by 0 bases and the J gene end by 4 bases; junction bases not matched to a gene: 5. CDR1 SGHTA and CDR2 FQGNSA come from the germline V gene. The CDR3 DNA is TGTGCCAGCAGCTTAGCTCGGACTAGATCAGAGACCCAGTACTTC. It translates to CASSLARTRSETQYF.

V gene TRBV9 combines with J gene TRBJ1-6; TRBD1 matches at 7 bases. The CDR3 is made up of 15 amino acids. CDR1 and CDR2 (germline): SGDLS, YYNGEE. Unmatched junction bases numbered 7, after V lost 0 bases and J lost 10 bases. CDR3 sequence: CASSVEGLQGSPLHF. Here the CDR3 DNA reads TGTGCCAGCAGCGTAGAGGGTCTACAGGGGTCACCCCTCCACTTT.

The CDR3 loop is CASSQGQGDTEAFF. The CDR3 bases are TGTGCCAGCAGCCAAGGACAGGGAGACACTGAAGCTTTCTTT. The chain carries TRBV3-1 (or the pseudogene TRBV3-2) and TRBJ1-1; TRBD1 aligns across 7 bases. The CDR3 spans 14 residues. Germline lookup yields CDR1 LGHDT and CDR2 YNNKEL (reference sequence). With 1 base clipped from V and 3 bases from J, the junction kept 2 bases outside the gene matches.

The chain combines TRBV7-9 with TRBJ1-3, with unresolved D. The germline V gene encodes CDR1 SEHNR and CDR2 FQNEAQ (reference sequence). The V end was cut by 3 bases, the J end by 1 base, with 7 bases between. This CDR3 is built from 14 residues. The CDR3 DNA is TGTGCCAGCAGCTTCTCCGGGTCTGGAAACACCATATATTTT. Encoded protein: CASSFSGSGNTIYF.

The chain combines TRBV5-5 with TRBJ2-5, with 13 bases matching TRBD2. CDR1 and CDR2 from the germline V gene are SGHKS and YYEKEE (reference sequence). V lost 5 bases to trimming and J lost 4 bases; unmatched junction nucleotides: 14. CDR3 size: 18 residues. The CDR3 spells CASRIGLAGAYYGETQYF. The CDR3 region has the DNA TGTGCCAGCAGGATTGGACTAGCGGGGGCCTATTATGGAGAGACCCAGTACTTC.

The chain joins TRBV2 to TRBJ1-1; 8 positions match TRBD1. Germline V gives CDR1 SNHLY, CDR2 FYNNEI. This CDR3 has 15 residues. The trim removed 7 bases at V and 2 bases at J, leaving 9 bases unmatched. The CDR3 loop reads CASTDWTGPNTEAFF. Written as DNA, the CDR3 is TGTGCCAGCACGGACTGGACAGGGCCAAACACTGAAGCTTTCTTT.

V gene TRBV30 combines with J gene TRBJ2-7; 9 bases are a match to TRBD1. Germline V gene sequence: CDR1 GTSNPN, CDR2 SVGIG (reference sequence). There are 15 residues in the CDR3. Germline trimming cut 0 bases from V and 13 bases from J; bases unmatched to any gene: 16. CDR3 coding DNA: TGTGCCTGGAGTGTACTGACGCCGGGACAGGGCGACCGATACTTC. Protein: CAWSVLTPGQGDRYF. The full variable domain, rest sourced from reference TRBV30 and TRBJ2-7, is SQTIHQWPATLVQPVGSPLSLECTVEGTSNPNLYWYRQAAGRGLQLLFYSVGIGQISSEVPQNLSASRPQDRQFILSSKKLLLSDSGFYLCAWSVLTPGQGDRYFGPGTRLTVT.

V is TRBV5-4 and J is TRBJ1-1; D gene unclear. Germline V CDR1 and CDR2: SGHNT, YYREEE (reference sequence). Trimming removed 3 bases from V and 2 bases from J, with 8 bases in between. The CDR3 length is 13 residues. CDR3 in DNA: TGTGCCAGCAGCTCTCCCCCTAACACTGAAGCTTTCTTT. As protein: CASSSPPNTEAFF.